Many counts were recorded for the clone carrying this T cell receptor beta chain. The antigen is not known. This specimen belongs to a study of molecular identifiers for immune sequencing clone quantification. General study results and limits: More than 97% of effector molecules, versus under 1% of naive-cell molecules, belonged to clones above 20 RNA copies. Highly expanded clone sizes could be underestimated through barcode sharing by identical TCR molecules.

The bulk TCR libraries were made with methods described before and with listed TCR primers. Each CDR3 protein is one row after TCRdb ran MiXCR on the PCR reads. Of tens of thousands of distinct CDR3 sequences in the sample, 15% to 20% are singletons; the top ten hold nearly 1.5%. CD8+CD4-CCR7+CD45RA+ cells were sorted as naive CD8 T cells. The CDR3 is 17 amino acids. Germline trimming cut 4 bases from V and 3 bases from J; bases unmatched to any gene: 12. Per germline, CDR1 MNHEY and CDR2 SMNVEV (reference sequence). The TCR sequence derives from a human donor in good health. Some libraries in this study had Jurkat cell RNA spiked in. Sequenced sample: naive CD8+ T cells from blood, with Jurkat cell RNA spiked in. The subset here: FACS-sorted CD8+CD4-CCR7+CD45RA+ naive T cells. The chain links TRBV27 to TRBJ2-3, with TRBD2 matching 8 bases. This chain's CDR3 is CASSSLGTSWSTDTQYF. For the CDR3, the DNA is TGTGCCAGCAGTTCGCTTGGGACTAGTTGGAGTACAGATACGCAGTATTTT.